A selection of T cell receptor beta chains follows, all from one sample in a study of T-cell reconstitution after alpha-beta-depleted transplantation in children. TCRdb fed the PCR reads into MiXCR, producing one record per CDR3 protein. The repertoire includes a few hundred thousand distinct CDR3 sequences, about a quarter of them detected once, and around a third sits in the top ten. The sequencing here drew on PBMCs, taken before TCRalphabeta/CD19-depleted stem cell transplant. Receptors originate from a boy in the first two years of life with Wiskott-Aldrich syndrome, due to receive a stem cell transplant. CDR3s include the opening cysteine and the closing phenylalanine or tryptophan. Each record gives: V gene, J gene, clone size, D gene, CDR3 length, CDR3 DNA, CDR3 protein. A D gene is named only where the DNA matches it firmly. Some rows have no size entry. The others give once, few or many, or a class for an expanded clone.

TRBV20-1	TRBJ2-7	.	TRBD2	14	TGCAGTGCTAGAGCCGTAGCGGGAGGGGGCGAGCAGTACTTC	CSARAVAGGGEQYF
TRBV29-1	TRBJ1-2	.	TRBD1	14	TGCAGCGTTCGCCCCACCGGGACAGTCTATGGCTACACCTTC	CSVRPTGTVYGYTF
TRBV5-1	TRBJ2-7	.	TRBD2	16	TGCGCCAGCAGCCCAACACTAGCGGGAATCGCCTACGAGCAGTACTTC	CASSPTLAGIAYEQYF
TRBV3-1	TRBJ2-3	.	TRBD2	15	TGTGCCAGCAGCCAAGAGGGACTAGCGGGAGATACGCAGTATTTT	CASSQEGLAGDTQYF
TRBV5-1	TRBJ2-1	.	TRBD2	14	TGCGCCAGCAGCGGGACTAGGGGCAACAATGAGCAGTTCTTC	CASSGTRGNNEQFF
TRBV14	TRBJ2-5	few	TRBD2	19	TGTGCCAGCAGCCAAGTAAGCGGGAGGGCCAGGAGAAGGCGAGAGACCCAGTACTTC	CASSQVSGRARRRRETQYF
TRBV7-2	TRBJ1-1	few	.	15	TGTGCCAGCAGCTCAGGGGCATATTGGGACACTGAAGCTTTCTTT	CASSSGAYWDTEAFF
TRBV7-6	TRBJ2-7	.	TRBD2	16	TGTGCCAGCAGCTTAGGGACTAGCGGGAGTTCCGACGAGCAGTACTTC	CASSLGTSGSSDEQYF
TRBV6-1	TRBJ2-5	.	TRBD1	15	TGTGCCAGCAGGGATATACAGGGGGTGAGGGAGACCCAGTACTTC	CASRDIQGVRETQYF
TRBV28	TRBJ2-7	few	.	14	TGTGCCAGCAGTTTATCGGGTCCCTACTACGAGCAGTACTTC	CASSLSGPYYEQYF
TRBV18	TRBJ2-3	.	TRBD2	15	TGTGCCAGCTCACCACGCGGGAGTAGCACAGATACGCAGTATTTT	CASSPRGSSTDTQYF
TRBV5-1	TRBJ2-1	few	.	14	TGCGCCAGCAGCTTGGCTGGGGACGCGGATGAGCAGTTCTTC	CASSLAGDADEQFF
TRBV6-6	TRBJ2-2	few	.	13	TGTGCCAGCAGTCCTCGGCCCACCGGGGAGCTGTTTTTT	CASSPRPTGELFF
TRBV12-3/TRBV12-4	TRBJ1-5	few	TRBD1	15	TGTGCCAGCACAAAGGGACAGGCTTTGAATCAGCCCCAGCATTTT	CASTKGQALNQPQHF
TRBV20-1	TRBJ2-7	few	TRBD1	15	TGCAGTGCTAGAGGTGTGACCGGGACAGAAGACGAGCAGTACTTC	CSARGVTGTEDEQYF
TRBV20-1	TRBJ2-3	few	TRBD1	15	TGCAGTGCTAACCCGGGACAGGAGAACACAGATACGCAGTATTTT	CSANPGQENTDTQYF
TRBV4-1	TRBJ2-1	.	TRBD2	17	TGCGCCAGCAGCCAAGATCCCAGGGCGGGAGGACACAATGAGCAGTTCTTC	CASSQDPRAGGHNEQFF
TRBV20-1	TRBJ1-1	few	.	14	TGCAGTGCTAGGCCCCTCAGAGGGTACACTGAAGCTTTCTTT	CSARPLRGYTEAFF
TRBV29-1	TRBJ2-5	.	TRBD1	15	TGCAGCGTTGAAGAACGGGCAGGGGGCGGGAAGACCCAGTACTTC	CSVEERAGGGKTQYF
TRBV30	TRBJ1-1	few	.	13	TGTGCCTGGAGTGTACAAGGGGACACTGAAGCTTTCTTT	CAWSVQGDTEAFF
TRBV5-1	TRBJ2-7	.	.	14	TGCGCCAGCAGCTTGGGGGGGCGGAACTACGAGCAGTACTTC	CASSLGGRNYEQYF
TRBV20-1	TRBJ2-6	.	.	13	TGCAGTGCGCGGGATACAGGGGCCAACGTCCTGACTTTC	CSARDTGANVLTF
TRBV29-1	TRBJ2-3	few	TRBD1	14	TGCAGCGCTCGGGACAGGGGAGGCACAGATACGCAGTATTTT	CSARDRGGTDTQYF
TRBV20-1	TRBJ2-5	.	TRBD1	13	TGCAGTGCTAGAAGGACAGGGGGTGAGACCCAGTACTTC	CSARRTGGETQYF
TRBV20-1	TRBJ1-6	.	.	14	TGCAGTGCTAGAGTTCGAGAGGGAGGGTCACCCCTCCACTTT	CSARVREGGSPLHF
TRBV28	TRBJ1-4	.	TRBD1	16	TGTGCCAGCAGACGACTACGACAGGGAGTGGATGAAAAACTGTTTTTT	CASRRLRQGVDEKLFF
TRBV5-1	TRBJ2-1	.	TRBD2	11	TGCGCCATAGCGGGAGACAATGAGCAGTTCTTC	CAIAGDNEQFF
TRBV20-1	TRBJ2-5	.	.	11	TGCAGTGCTAGGAGGCAAGAGACCCAGTACTTC	CSARRQETQYF
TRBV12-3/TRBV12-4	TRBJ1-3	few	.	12	TGTGCCAGCAGTACTACAGGAAACACCATATATTTT	CASSTTGNTIYF
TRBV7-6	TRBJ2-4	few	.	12	TGTGCCAGCAGCCAGACAGATAACATTCAGTACTTC	CASSQTDNIQYF
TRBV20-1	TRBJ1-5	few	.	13	TGCAGTGCTAGAGTAGGTATTAATCAGCCCCAGCATTTT	CSARVGINQPQHF
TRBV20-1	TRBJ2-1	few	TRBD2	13	TGCAGTGCTAGGAGCGGGAGGGGCAATGAGCAGTTCTTC	CSARSGRGNEQFF
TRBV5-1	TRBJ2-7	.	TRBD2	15	TGCGCCAGCAGCTGGACTAGCGGCTCCTCCTACGAGCAGTACTTC	CASSWTSGSSYEQYF
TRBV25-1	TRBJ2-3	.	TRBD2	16	TGTGCCAGCAGTGGCCGCGGGAGGGCCCTTTCAGATACGCAGTATTTT	CASSGRGRALSDTQYF
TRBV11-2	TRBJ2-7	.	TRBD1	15	TGTGCCAGCAGCTTAACGGGACAGGGCAACTACGAGCAGTACTTC	CASSLTGQGNYEQYF
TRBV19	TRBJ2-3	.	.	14	TGTGCCAGTAGTGAGGGCGTAATTTCAGATACGCAGTATTTT	CASSEGVISDTQYF
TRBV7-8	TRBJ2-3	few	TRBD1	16	TGTGCCAGCAGCTTGCTGGACAGGGGACGGACAGATACGCAGTATTTT	CASSLLDRGRTDTQYF
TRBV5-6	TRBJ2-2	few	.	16	TGTGCCAGCAGCTTGGTTATGGGACCGGCGGGCGGGGAGCTGTTTTTT	CASSLVMGPAGGELFF
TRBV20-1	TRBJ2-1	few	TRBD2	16	TGCAGTGCTAGCCTCGTTTTAGCGGGAGGGTACAATGAGCAGTTCTTC	CSASLVLAGGYNEQFF
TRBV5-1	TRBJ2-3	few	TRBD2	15	TGCGCCAGCAGCTTAGGGAGCGGGAGGCAAGATACGCAGTATTTT	CASSLGSGRQDTQYF
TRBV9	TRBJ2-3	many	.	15	TGTGCCAGCAGCCCGAGCGGCACTAGCACAGATACGCAGTATTTT	CASSPSGTSTDTQYF
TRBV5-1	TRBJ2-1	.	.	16	TGCGCCAGCAGCTTGAAGGCTGAAAGAACCTACAATGAGCAGTTCTTC	CASSLKAERTYNEQFF
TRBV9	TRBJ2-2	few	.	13	TGTGCCAGCAGCCCCAACCTAGACGGGGAGCTGTTTTTT	CASSPNLDGELFF
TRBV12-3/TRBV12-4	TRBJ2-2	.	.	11	TGTGCCAGCTGGGGGACCGGGGAGCTGTTTTTT	CASWGTGELFF
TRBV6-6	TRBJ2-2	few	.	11	TGTGCCAGCAGTTACATCGGGGAGCTGTTTTTT	CASSYIGELFF
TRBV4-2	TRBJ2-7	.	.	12	TGTGCCAGCGGCCATGGGGCCTACGAGCAGTACTTC	CASGHGAYEQYF
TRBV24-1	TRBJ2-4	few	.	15	TGTGCCACCAGTGCAGGGGGGCTAGCCAAAAACATTCAGTACTTC	CATSAGGLAKNIQYF
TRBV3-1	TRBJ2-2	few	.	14	TGTGCCAGCAGCCGGACAGGGAGGGTCGGGGAGCTGTTTTTT	CASSRTGRVGELFF
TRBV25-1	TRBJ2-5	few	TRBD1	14	TGTGCCAGCGCCGGGACAGGGGGCGCGGAGACCCAGTACTTC	CASAGTGGAETQYF
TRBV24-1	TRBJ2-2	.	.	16	TGTGCCACCAGTGATCCCCGAGGGGACCGTACCGGGGAGCTGTTTTTT	CATSDPRGDRTGELFF